This TCR beta chain was recorded in a study of cytomegalovirus exposure and HLA in healthy donors. The germline V gene encodes CDR1 LNHDA and CDR2 SQIVND (reference sequence). V lost 7 bases and J lost 3, with 16 bases in between. The CDR3 has 15 residues. Study findings and constraints: The Asian-associated ancestry cluster reportedly had fewer N-insertions than the 666-donor mean in a later analysis. Per published accounts, TCR beta sequences correctly predicted the HLA-A and HLA-B alleles of most subjects.

PCR primers comprised 60 Vbeta and 13 Jbeta primers. Authors' methods: It was a later analysis that counted some 80 million unique TCR beta chains, of which 8.5 million to 12 million were shared. Profiling relied on immunoSEQ multiplex PCR, and the TCRdb table lists in-frame clones only, not all of them. V, J and clone size are those of that table, while D and trimming were read from the DNA. The table shows more than 100,000 clones, with 15% to 17% occurring only once. Comment on this clone: Its target is not known.

The TCR was taken from a woman between 18 and 29 years old in good health and CMV-seronegative. The chain employs TRBV19 and TRBJ1-5; no clear D gene. Input material: PBMCs. The CDR3 reads CASTSSHLYNQPQHF. CDR3 bases: TGTGCCAGTACGAGTTCGCATTTGTACAATCAGCCCCAGCATTTT.